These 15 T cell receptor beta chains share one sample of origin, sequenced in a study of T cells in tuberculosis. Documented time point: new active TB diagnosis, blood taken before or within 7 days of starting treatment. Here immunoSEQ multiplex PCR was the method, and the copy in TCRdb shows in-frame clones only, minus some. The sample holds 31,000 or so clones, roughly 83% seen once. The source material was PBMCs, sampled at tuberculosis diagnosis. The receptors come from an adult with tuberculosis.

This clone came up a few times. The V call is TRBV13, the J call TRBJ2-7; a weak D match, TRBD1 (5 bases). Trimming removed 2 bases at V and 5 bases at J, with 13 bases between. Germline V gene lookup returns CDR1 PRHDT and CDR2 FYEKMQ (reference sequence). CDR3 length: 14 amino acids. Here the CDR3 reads CASSLRRGLDEQYF. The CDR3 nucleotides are TGTGCCAGCAGCTTACGTAGGGGTTTGGACGAGCAGTACTTC.

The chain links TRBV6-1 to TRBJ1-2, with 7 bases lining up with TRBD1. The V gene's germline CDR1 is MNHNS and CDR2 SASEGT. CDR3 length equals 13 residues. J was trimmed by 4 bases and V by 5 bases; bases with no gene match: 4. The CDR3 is CASSLDRSYGYTF. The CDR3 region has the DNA TGTGCCAGCAGTCTGGACAGGAGCTATGGCTACACCTTC.

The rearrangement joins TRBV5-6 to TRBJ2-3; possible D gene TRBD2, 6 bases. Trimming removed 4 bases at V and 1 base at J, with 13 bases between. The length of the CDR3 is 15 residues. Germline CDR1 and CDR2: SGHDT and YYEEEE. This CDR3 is CASSRLGPGTDTQYF. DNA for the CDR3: TGTGCCAGCAGCCGACTAGGACCTGGCACAGATACGCAGTATTTT.

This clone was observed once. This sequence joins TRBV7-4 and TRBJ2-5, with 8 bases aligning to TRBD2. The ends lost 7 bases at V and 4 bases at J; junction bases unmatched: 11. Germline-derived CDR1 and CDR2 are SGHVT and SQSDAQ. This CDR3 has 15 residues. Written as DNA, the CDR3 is TGTGCCAGCAACCGGGGAGCGGGAGTTAGAGAGACCCAGTACTTC. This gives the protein CASNRGAGVRETQYF.

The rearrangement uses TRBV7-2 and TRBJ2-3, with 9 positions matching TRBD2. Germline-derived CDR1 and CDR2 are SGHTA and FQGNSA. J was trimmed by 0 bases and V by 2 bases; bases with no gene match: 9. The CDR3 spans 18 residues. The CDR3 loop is CASSLTAGGYPSTDTQYF. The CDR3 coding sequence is TGTGCCAGCAGCTTAACCGCGGGGGGGTACCCTAGCACAGATACGCAGTATTTT.

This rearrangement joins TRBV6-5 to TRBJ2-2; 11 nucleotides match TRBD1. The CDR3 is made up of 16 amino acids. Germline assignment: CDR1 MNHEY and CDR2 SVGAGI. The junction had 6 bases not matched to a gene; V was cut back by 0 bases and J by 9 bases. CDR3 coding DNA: TGTGCCAGCAGTTACTCAGGGACAGGGGGTGATCGGGAGCTGTTTTTT. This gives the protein CASSYSGTGGDRELFF.

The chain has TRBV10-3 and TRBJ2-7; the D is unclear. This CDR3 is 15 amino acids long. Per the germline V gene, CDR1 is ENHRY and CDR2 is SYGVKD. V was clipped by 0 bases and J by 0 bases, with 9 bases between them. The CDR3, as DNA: TGTGCCATCAGTGAGTCGGTACGGAGCTCCTACGAGCAGTACTTC. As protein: CAISESVRSSYEQYF.

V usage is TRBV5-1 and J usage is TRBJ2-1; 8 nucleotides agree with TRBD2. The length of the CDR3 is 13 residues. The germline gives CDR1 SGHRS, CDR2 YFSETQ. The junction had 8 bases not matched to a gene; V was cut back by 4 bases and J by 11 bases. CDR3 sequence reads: CASSPEQREKQFF. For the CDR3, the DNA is TGCGCCAGCAGCCCCGAGCAGCGGGAGAAGCAGTTCTTC.

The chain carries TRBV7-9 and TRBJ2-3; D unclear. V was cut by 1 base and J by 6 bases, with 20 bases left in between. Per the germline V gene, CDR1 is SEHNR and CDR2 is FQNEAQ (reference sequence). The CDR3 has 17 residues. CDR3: CASSLGLLERTTDTQYF. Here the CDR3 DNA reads TGTGCCAGCAGCTTAGGTCTTCTAGAGCGTACAACGGATACGCAGTATTTT.

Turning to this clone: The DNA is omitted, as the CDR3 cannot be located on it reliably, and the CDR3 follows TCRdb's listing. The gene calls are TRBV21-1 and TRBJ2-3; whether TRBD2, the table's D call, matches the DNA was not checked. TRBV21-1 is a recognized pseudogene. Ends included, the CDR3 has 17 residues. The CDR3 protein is CASSKRWASGITDTQYF.

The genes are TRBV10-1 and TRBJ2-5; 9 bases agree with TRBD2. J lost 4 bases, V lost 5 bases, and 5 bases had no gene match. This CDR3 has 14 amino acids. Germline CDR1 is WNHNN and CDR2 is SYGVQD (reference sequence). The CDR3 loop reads CASSRSGSGETQYF. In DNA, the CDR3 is TGCGCCAGCAGTCGTAGCGGGAGTGGAGAGACCCAGTACTTC.

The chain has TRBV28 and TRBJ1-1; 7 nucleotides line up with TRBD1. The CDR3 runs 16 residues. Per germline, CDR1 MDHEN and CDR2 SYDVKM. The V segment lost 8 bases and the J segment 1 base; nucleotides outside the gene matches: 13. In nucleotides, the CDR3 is TGTGCCAGCGCGGCATCCCCGGGACAGCCGAACACTGAAGCTTTCTTT. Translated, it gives CASAASPGQPNTEAFF.

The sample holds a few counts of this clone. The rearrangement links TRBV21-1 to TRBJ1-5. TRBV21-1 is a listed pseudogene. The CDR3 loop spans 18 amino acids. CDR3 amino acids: CASSKASRSGEGNQPQHF. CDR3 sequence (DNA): TGTGCCAGCAGCAAAGCGTCTAGATCCGGGGAGGGCAATCAGCCCCAGCATTTT.

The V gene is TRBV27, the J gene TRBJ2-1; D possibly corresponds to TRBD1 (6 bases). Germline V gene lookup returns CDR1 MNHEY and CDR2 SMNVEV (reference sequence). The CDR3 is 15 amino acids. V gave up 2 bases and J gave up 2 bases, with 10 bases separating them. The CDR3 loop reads CASSLNGGPYNEQFF. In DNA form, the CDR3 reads TGTGCCAGCAGTTTAAATGGGGGCCCCTACAATGAGCAGTTCTTC.

The CDR3 DNA is TGTGCCAGCAGTTTAAAGCTAAGGGGCGCCTACGAGCAGTACTTC. Its protein product is CASSLKLRGAYEQYF. The chain employs TRBV27 and TRBJ2-7, with D perhaps matching TRBD1 (5 bases). Germline loops: CDR1 MNHEY, CDR2 SMNVEV (reference sequence). Trimming removed 2 bases from V and 2 bases from J, with 13 bases in between. This CDR3 has 15 residues.